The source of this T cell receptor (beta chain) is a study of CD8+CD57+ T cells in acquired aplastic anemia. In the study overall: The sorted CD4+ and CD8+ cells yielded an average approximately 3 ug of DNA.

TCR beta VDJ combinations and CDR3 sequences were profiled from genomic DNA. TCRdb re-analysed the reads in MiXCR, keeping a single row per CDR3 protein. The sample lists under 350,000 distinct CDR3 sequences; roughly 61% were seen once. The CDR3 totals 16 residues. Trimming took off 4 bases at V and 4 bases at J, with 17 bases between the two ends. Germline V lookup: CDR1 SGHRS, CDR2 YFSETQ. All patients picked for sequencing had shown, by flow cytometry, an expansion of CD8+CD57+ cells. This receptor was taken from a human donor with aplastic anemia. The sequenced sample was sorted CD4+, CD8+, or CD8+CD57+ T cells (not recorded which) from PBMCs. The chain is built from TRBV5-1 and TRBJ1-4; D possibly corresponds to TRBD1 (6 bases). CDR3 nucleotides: TGCGCCAGCAGCCCGACCTTCAGGGGCCTTAATGAAAAACTGTTTTTT. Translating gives CASSPTFRGLNEKLFF.